This T cell receptor (beta chain) was observed in a study of T cell repertoires in cytomegalovirus infection. The overall study: CMV infection and matching HLA type were both indicated by public TCR beta signatures.

MiXCR, run by TCRdb on the reads, gives a single entry per CDR3 protein. The profile shows about 230,000 distinct CDR3 sequences, 22% of them singletons. CDR1 is SEHNR and CDR2 is FQNEAQ in the germline V gene (reference sequence). Deletions cut 0 bases from V and 1 base from J, with 6 bases between. The CDR3 sequence is 14 residues long. Study observations and caveats: In two of eight donors, the top clonotype was HLA-C-restricted CMV-specific. Cumulative public TCR beta family frequency identified carriers of CMV plus the relevant HLA.

This clonotype was picked up a small number of times. The target antigen is unknown. What was sequenced was CD8+ T cells from PBMCs. The TCR originated in a human donor in good health (CMV status not recorded). Some clones in this sample may be carry-over from other donors' samples. The rearrangement links TRBV7-9 to TRBJ1-1, with D unclear. CDR3 region: CASSLALGNTEAFF. The CDR3 coding sequence is TGTGCCAGCAGCTTAGCGTTGGGGAACACTGAAGCTTTCTTT.